There are many counts of the clone carrying this TCR beta chain. What it recognizes is unknown. This sample was included in a study of glioma-infiltrating T cells. Study conclusions and caveats: Non-neoplastic patients had below-expected tissue-blood divergence, while all gliomas exceeded expectation. Only very few CDR3 sequences appeared in both tissue and blood.

Amplification of TCR alpha and beta CDR3 regions from RNA used iRepertoire nested multiplex PCR. One-step reverse transcription and amplification started from about 100-400 ng of tissue mRNA or PBMC total RNA. TCRdb processed the multiplex PCR reads anew with MiXCR; each CDR3 protein has one entry. Here the sample spans approximately 100,000 distinct CDR3 sequences, about 30% being singletons. Germline V lookup: CDR1 MNHNS, CDR2 SASEGT. V gave up 5 bases and J gave up 2 bases, with 9 bases separating them. The CDR3 is 13 residues long. This clonotype originated in a human donor with low-grade glioma or glioblastoma, undergoing nonglioma brain surgery, or in good health (not recorded which). The sequenced material came from glioma tissue, nonneoplastic brain tissue, or PBMCs (not recorded which). The chain employs TRBV6-1 and TRBJ1-2; D may be TRBD1 (6 bases). The DNA of the CDR3 is TGTGCCAGCAGTAAGGACAGAAACTATGGCTACACCTTC. The encoded protein is CASSKDRNYGYTF.